This record looks at one T cell receptor (beta chain) sequence and its context. During its preparation, the TCRbeta library received unique molecular identifiers. One entry per CDR3 protein, called by TCRdb with MiXCR from the PCR reads. The table includes almost 500,000 distinct CDR3 sequences, around 13% detected once. This sample is drawn from a study of T-cell reconstitution after alpha-beta-depleted transplantation in children. This specimen was PBMCs from the stem cell graft donor, taken from the stem cell graft. The TCR originated in a human donor who donated a stem cell graft to a child with combined immunodeficiency.

The CDR3 region has the DNA TGTGCCAGCAGCCGTGCGGGAGGACGGGCAGATACGCAGTATTTT. Encoded protein: CASSRAGGRADTQYF. The chain combines TRBV5-6 with TRBJ2-3; TRBD2 aligns across 8 bases. Trimming removed 4 bases from V and 4 bases from J; junction bases left unmatched: 8. The CDR3 length is 15 residues. The germline V gene encodes CDR1 SGHDT and CDR2 YYEEEE.